Below, 22 T cell receptor beta chains from the same sample are listed, as sequenced in a study of blood T cell repertoires in COVID-19. Assay: immunoSEQ multiplex PCR; the TCRdb copy retains only in-frame clones and omits some. The data contain over 150,000 clones, about 85% of them singletons. Sequenced input: peripheral blood. Every receptor here comes from an elderly woman with COVID-19, enrolled during active disease.

The chain combines TRBV3-1 (or the pseudogene TRBV3-2) with TRBJ2-5, with TRBD1 matching over 9 bases. The CDR3 loop spans 15 amino acids. The germline V gene encodes CDR1 LGHDT and CDR2 YNNKEL (reference sequence). After removal of 7 bases from V and 4 bases from J, the junction contained 10 bases not matched to a gene. The CDR3 DNA is TGTGCCAGCACAAAACGGGGACAGGGTGTAGAGACCCAGTACTTC. Its translation: CASTKRGQGVETQYF.

In the case of this clone: Its ends do not fully match the called genes, so a read error is possible. The V and J genes are TRBV7-7 and TRBJ1-1; 9 bases map to TRBD1. There are 14 residues in the CDR3. The germline CDR1 and CDR2 sequences are SSHAT and FNYEAQ (reference sequence). This CDR3 reads CASSPGQGNTEAFF. DNA for the CDR3: TGTGCTAGCAGCCCGGGACAGGGAAACACTGAAGCTTTCTTT.

The rearrangement joins TRBV5-1 to TRBJ2-5; possibly TRBD1 for D (5 bases). V was clipped by 4 bases and J by 2 bases, with 15 bases between them. This CDR3 region has 15 residues. In germline, CDR1 is SGHRS, CDR2 YFSETQ. The CDR3, as DNA: TGCGCCAGCAGCGCAACAGGAACTACTCAAGAGACCCAGTACTTC. Translating it yields CASSATGTTQETQYF.

The rearrangement links TRBV9 to TRBJ1-5; D is uncertain. This CDR3 has 15 residues. CDR1 is SGDLS and CDR2 is YYNGEE in the germline V gene. With 0 bases removed from V and 6 bases from J, the gap between germline ends came to 13 bases. CDR3 nucleotide sequence: TGTGCCAGCAGCGTAGCTGGGCAGCCCTCTCAGCCCCAGCATTTT. It specifies CASSVAGQPSQPQHF.

The rearrangement links TRBV6-6 to TRBJ1-5, with D possibly being TRBD1 (6 bases). Germline V gene data show CDR1 as MNHNY and CDR2 as SVGAGI (reference sequence). This CDR3 contains 14 residues. V was clipped by 2 bases and J by 7 bases, with 12 bases between them. In DNA form, the CDR3 reads TGTGCCAGCAGTTACGGGGACATGTCGCAGCCCCAGCATTTT. This encodes CASSYGDMSQPQHF.

V and J are TRBV7-2 and TRBJ2-5; 9 positions agree with TRBD2. V trimming: 11 bases; J trimming: 2 bases; junction bases outside the gene matches: 9. This CDR3 has 14 amino acids. Germline CDR1 SGHTA, CDR2 FQGNSA. CDR3 residues: CASAAGGRQETQYF. The CDR3 DNA is TGTGCCTCGGCAGCGGGGGGCCGGCAAGAGACCCAGTACTTC. Full variable domain (remainder filled in from reference TRBV7-2 and TRBJ2-5): GAGVSQSPSNKVTEKGKDVELRCDPISGHTALYWYRQSLGQGLEFLIYFQGNSAPDKSGLPSDRFSAERTGGSVSTLTIQRTQQEDSAVYLCASAAGGRQETQYFGPGTRLLVL.

This clone has only one observation. V gene TRBV7-2 combines with J gene TRBJ2-2; D perhaps matches TRBD1 (6 bases). CDR3 size: 18 residues. Germline CDR1 and CDR2: SGHTA and FQGNSA. Trimming left V 5 bases short and J 3 bases short, with 22 bases between. In DNA, the CDR3 is TGTGCCAGCAGCCTGCGCCCGACGGACAGCAATTACACCGGGGAGCTGTTTTTT. This translates into CASSLRPTDSNYTGELFF.

The genes are TRBV6-5 and TRBJ1-2, with D possibly matching TRBD1 (5 bases). The germline V and J ends were trimmed by 0 bases and 7 bases, with 18 bases remaining between them. The CDR3 extends over 16 amino acids. CDR1 MNHEY and CDR2 SVGAGI come from the germline V gene. The CDR3, as DNA: TGTGCCAGCAGTTACTCGACCAACCTGCAGGGAGGTGGCTACACCTTC. It is translated as CASSYSTNLQGGGYTF.

V and J are TRBV19 and TRBJ2-2, with no clear D. CDR3 length equals 17 residues. V dropped 0 bases and J dropped 1 base, with 12 bases sitting between them. In germline, CDR1 is LNHDA, CDR2 SQIVND (reference sequence). Here the CDR3 DNA reads TGTGCCAGTAGTATAGATAGAGGCCTAGTGAACACCGGGGAGCTGTTTTTT. Residues: CASSIDRGLVNTGELFF.

As regards this clone: This CDR3 is also generated by other DNA sequences in the sample. The chain couples TRBV18 to TRBJ1-5; possible D gene TRBD1, 6 bases. The V end lost 3 bases, the J end lost 3 bases, and 9 bases lay between the germline ends. The CDR3 runs 14 residues. CDR1 is KGHSH, CDR2 LQKENI, per germline. The CDR3 nucleotides are TGTGCCAGCTCACCGTACAGGGACAATCAGCCCCAGCATTTT. Its protein is CASSPYRDNQPQHF.

The chain employs TRBV9 and TRBJ1-3; D remains unclear. Deletions cut 0 bases from V and 0 bases from J, with 13 bases between. Germline V lookup: CDR1 SGDLS, CDR2 YYNGEE. The CDR3 consists of 17 residues. The CDR3 protein is CASSVGLQLSSGNTIYF. DNA of the CDR3: TGTGCCAGCAGCGTAGGGCTACAGTTGAGCTCTGGAAACACCATATATTTT.

The J gene is TRBJ2-5, the V gene TRBV5-1; 8 nucleotides agree with TRBD2. V gave up 8 bases and J gave up 4 bases; unmatched junction bases: 7. Germline V gives CDR1 SGHRS, CDR2 YFSETQ. This CDR3 is 13 amino acids long. The CDR3 sequence is CASFPGGSETQYF. CDR3 DNA: TGCGCCAGTTTCCCGGGGGGGTCAGAGACCCAGTACTTC.

This chain links TRBV19 with TRBJ2-5; TRBD2 might be the D (5 bases). Trimming pared 7 bases from V and 4 bases from J, leaving 10 bases between. There are 12 residues in the CDR3. The germline CDR1 and CDR2 sequences are LNHDA and SQIVND (reference sequence). For the CDR3, the DNA is TGTGCCAGTAAGCTTGGAGGAGAGACCCAGTACTTC. This sequence encodes CASKLGGETQYF.

V and J are TRBV12-3 or TRBV12-4 and TRBJ2-7; TRBD2 might be the D (5 bases). Trimming shortened V by 6 bases and J by 6 bases, and 9 bases separated the two germline ends. The CDR3 spans 11 residues. CDR3 loop: CASSQAGEQYF. The CDR3 DNA is TGTGCCAGCAGCCAGGCGGGCGAGCAGTACTTC.

The chain is built from TRBV12-3 or TRBV12-4 and TRBJ1-2; D not certain. Trimming stripped 7 bases from V and 8 bases from J, with 14 bases between. This CDR3 comprises 12 residues. The CDR3 sequence: CASNPGMKGYTF. DNA for the CDR3: TGTGCCAGCAACCCGGGGATGAAGGGCTACACCTTC.

CDR3 region: CASRSPSGTSQETQYF. For the CDR3, the DNA is TGTGCCAGCAGATCCCCCTCCGGGACTAGCCAAGAGACCCAGTACTTC. This chain joins TRBV27 and TRBJ2-5; 8 bases fit TRBD2. This CDR3 region has 16 residues. CDR1 and CDR2 from the germline V gene are MNHEY and SMNVEV (reference sequence). J was trimmed by 1 base and V by 6 bases; bases with no gene match: 10.

Only one count was recorded for this clone. This chain uses TRBV5-1 with TRBJ1-2, with D possibly TRBD1 on 6 matching bases. Per the germline V gene, CDR1 is SGHRS and CDR2 is YFSETQ. CDR3 length equals 14 residues. Trimming shortened V by 4 bases and J by 8 bases, and 18 bases separated the two germline ends. CDR3 protein: CASSPPGGRQGYTF. In DNA, the CDR3 is TGCGCCAGCAGCCCGCCCGGGGGGCGGCAGGGCTACACCTTC.

The J gene is TRBJ2-7, the V gene TRBV10-3; a weak D match, TRBD1 (6 bases). This CDR3 has 18 residues. In germline, CDR1 is ENHRY, CDR2 SYGVKD. V lost 4 bases and J 2 bases, leaving 24 bases between the germline ends. The CDR3 DNA reads as TGTGCCATCAGTGGTTTTGTTAAACGAGGCTCAGGGGCCTACGAGCAGTACTTC. It specifies CAISGFVKRGSGAYEQYF.

This clone was detected only once. The genes are TRBV5-4 and TRBJ2-5; D unclear. Germline CDR1 and CDR2: SGHNT and YYREEE (reference sequence). Trimming shortened V by 0 bases and J by 3 bases, and 6 bases separated the two germline ends. The CDR3 extends over 13 amino acids. CDR3 amino acids: CASSLDQEETQYF. In DNA, the CDR3 is TGTGCCAGCAGCTTGGACCAGGAAGAGACCCAGTACTTC.

The rearrangement uses TRBV15 and TRBJ1-3; D perhaps matches TRBD1 (6 bases). This CDR3 is built from 14 residues. Trimming removed 7 bases at V and 4 bases at J, with 14 bases between. CDR1 and CDR2 (germline): LNHNV, YYDKDF (reference sequence). CDR3 coding DNA: TGTGCCACCACACGGGGGGGGCTAGGAAACACCATATATTTT. It specifies CATTRGGLGNTIYF. Full variable domain (missing parts from reference TRBV15 and TRBJ1-3): DAMVIQNPRYQVTQFGKPVTLSCSQTLNHNVMYWYQQKSSQAPKLLFHYYDKDFNNEADTPDNFQSRRPNTSFCFLDIRSPGLGDTAMYLCATTRGGLGNTIYFGEGSWLTVV.

CDR3 in amino acids: CASRGSSGTDTQYF. DNA of the CDR3: TGCGCCAGCAGAGGGTCTAGCGGGACAGATACGCAGTATTTT. The chain joins TRBV5-1 to TRBJ2-3; 8 bases fit TRBD2. V lost 5 bases and J lost 3; bases outside the gene matches: 5. The length of the CDR3 is 14 residues. The V gene's germline CDR1 is SGHRS and CDR2 YFSETQ.

The chain recombines TRBV6-5 with TRBJ2-7; 8 bases agree with TRBD1. Germline trimming cut 7 bases from V and 5 bases from J; bases unmatched to any gene: 13. The CDR3 loop spans 15 amino acids. Germline assignment: CDR1 MNHEY and CDR2 SVGAGI. CDR3 loop: CASKDFQGALDEQYF. CDR3 in DNA: TGTGCCAGCAAGGACTTCCAGGGGGCGTTGGACGAGCAGTACTTC.